The 13 T cell receptor beta chains below come from one sample, sequenced in a study of OX40 agonist ivuxolimab in advanced cancers. TCRdb's copy holds only in-frame clones and misses some; the assay was immunoSEQ multiplex PCR. The sample lists tens of thousands of clones, roughly 80% occurring once. The sample consisted of CD4+ or CD8+ T cells sorted from blood, taken in a trial of the OX40 agonist ivuxolimab. The origin of the receptors is an adult with an advanced solid tumor such as melanoma, head and neck, liver or kidney cancer.

This clone was observed a few times. CDR3 in amino acids: CASTSSDGVGEQYF. As DNA, the CDR3 is TGTGCCAGCACCTCCTCGGACGGTGTAGGAGAGCAGTACTTC. This chain uses TRBV6-1 with TRBJ2-7; no firm D call. The CDR3 covers 14 residues. CDR1 is MNHNS and CDR2 is SASEGT in the germline V gene. V dropped 7 bases and J dropped 7 bases, with 20 bases sitting between them.

V is TRBV11-3 and J is TRBJ2-1; D is ambiguous. Germline CDR1 SGHNT, CDR2 YENEEA. The V end lost 2 bases, the J end lost 1 base, and 9 bases lay between the germline ends. This CDR3 comprises 15 residues. The CDR3 here is CASSLRSQSYNEQFF. The CDR3 DNA reads as TGTGCCAGCAGCTTAAGAAGCCAATCCTACAATGAGCAGTTCTTC.

The chain carries TRBV7-2 and TRBJ1-4, with D perhaps TRBD1 (5 bases). V was cut by 5 bases and J by 7 bases, with 14 bases left in between. Germline V lookup: CDR1 SGHTA, CDR2 FQGNSA. This CDR3 region has 14 residues. CDR3: CASSPPGRGEKLFF. CDR3 bases: TGTGCCAGCAGCCCTCCGGGGCGCGGTGAAAAACTGTTTTTT.

Details on this clone: A far larger clone is only one base removed, so a read error is likely. V gene TRBV19 combines with J gene TRBJ2-3; possible D gene TRBD2, 5 bases. Germline loops: CDR1 LNHDA, CDR2 SQIVND (reference sequence). The CDR3 has 14 residues. With 3 bases removed from V and 4 bases from J, the gap between germline ends came to 11 bases. The CDR3 DNA is TGTGCCAGTAGTATCCTCCCGGGATCAGATACGCAGTATTTT. Protein: CASSILPGSDTQYF.

This clone has more than one count but fewer than ten. The V call is TRBV7-9, the J call TRBJ2-1; perhaps TRBD2 as D (5 bases). Germline CDR1 is SEHNR and CDR2 is FQNEAQ (reference sequence). There are 13 residues in the CDR3. Trimming shortened V by 5 bases and J by 6 bases, and 11 bases separated the two germline ends. In nucleotides, the CDR3 is TGTGCCAGCAGCCCGGGGTTTGCCAATGAGCAGTTCTTC. Translating it yields CASSPGFANEQFF.

The chain couples TRBV28 to TRBJ1-5; 9 nucleotides match TRBD1. CDR3 length equals 14 residues. Per the germline V gene, CDR1 is MDHEN and CDR2 is SYDVKM. V shed 5 bases and J 7 bases; nucleotides not matched to a gene: 6. Written as DNA, the CDR3 is TGTGCCAGCAGTCTACAGGGGGCAGGGCAGCCCCAGCATTTT. It translates to CASSLQGAGQPQHF.

Written as DNA, the CDR3 is TGTGCCAGCAGTGCGGGGCGACCCAATGAGCAGTTCTTC. Encoded protein: CASSAGRPNEQFF. V is TRBV6-4 and J is TRBJ2-1, with D possibly called TRBD1 or TRBD2 (5 bases each). The CDR3 runs to 13 residues. Deletions cut 4 bases from V and 6 bases from J, with 10 bases between. CDR1 MRHNA and CDR2 SNTAGT come from the germline V gene.

In this sample, this clone turned up once. The chain couples TRBV7-3 to TRBJ2-3; D unclear. Trimming took off 6 bases at V and 0 bases at J, with 13 bases between the two ends. Germline V gives CDR1 SGHTA, CDR2 FQGTGA. The CDR3 is made up of 15 amino acids. Here the CDR3 reads CASSLTTASTDTQYF. For the CDR3, the DNA is TGTGCCAGCAGTCTTACAACCGCTAGCACAGATACGCAGTATTTT.

The rearrangement links TRBV28 to TRBJ2-1, with D perhaps given as TRBD1 or TRBD2 (5 bases each). Trimming removed 3 bases from V and 7 bases from J, with 16 bases in between. This CDR3 is built from 15 residues. Per the germline V gene, CDR1 is MDHEN and CDR2 is SYDVKM. The CDR3 region is CASSFFSRGRNEQFF. The DNA for the CDR3 is TGTGCCAGCAGTTTCTTCTCCCGGGGCCGAAATGAGCAGTTCTTC.

The genes are TRBV4-1 and TRBJ1-1; D unclear. The CDR3 loop spans 15 amino acids. V dropped 0 bases and J dropped 1 base, with 9 bases sitting between them. CDR1 and CDR2 (germline): MGHRA, YSYEKL. As DNA, the CDR3 is TGCGCCAGCAGCCAAGATCGGAAACAGAACACTGAAGCTTTCTTT. This translates into CASSQDRKQNTEAFF.

About this clone itself: Likely a read error: the CDR3 ends without its conserved phenylalanine or tryptophan. The gene calls are TRBV13 and TRBJ2-7; TRBD2 matches 9 bases. Germline-derived CDR1 and CDR2 are PRHDT and FYEKMQ (reference sequence). The CDR3 contains 15 residues. The CDR3 spells CASSLVAGAPYEQYL. CDR3 coding DNA: TGTGCCAGTAGCTTAGTAGCGGGGGCCCCCTACGAGCAGTACCTC.

CDR3 sequence reads: CASSFCVGAFHGYTF. The CDR3 coding sequence is TGTGCCAGCAGCTTTTGCGTTGGGGCTTTCCATGGCTACACCTTC. V gene TRBV12-1 combines with J gene TRBJ1-2; TRBD1, the table's D call, lacks a check against the DNA. TRBV12-1 is deemed a pseudogene. The CDR3 is made up of 15 amino acids.

The CDR3: CASSSRAGGSYNEQFF. The CDR3 coding sequence is TGTGCCAGCAGCTCCCGGGCTGGGGGGTCCTACAATGAGCAGTTCTTC. The chain is built from TRBV5-4 and TRBJ2-1, with TRBD2 as a possible D gene (6 bases). Per the germline V gene, CDR1 is SGHNT and CDR2 is YYREEE (reference sequence). Trimming pared 3 bases from V and 1 base from J, leaving 14 bases between. The CDR3 runs 16 residues.